What follows is one T cell receptor (beta chain) and its context. Its antigen is unknown. The data belong to a study of OX40 agonist ivuxolimab in advanced cancers. Assay: immunoSEQ multiplex PCR; the TCRdb copy retains only in-frame clones and omits some. The sample contains roughly 40,000 clones, 70% to 90% of which appear only once. Findings and caveats of the study: Clones of CD4+ and CD8+ blood T cells grew by week 6 at doses of 0.1 to 3.0 mg/kg.

Patients were ineligible given autoimmune disease history or systemic immunosuppression. This clonotype originated in an adult with an advanced solid tumor such as melanoma, head and neck, liver or kidney cancer. This specimen was CD4+ or CD8+ T cells sorted from blood, taken in a trial of the OX40 agonist ivuxolimab.

The CDR3 sequence is CASSPSVIQTEAFF. The CDR3 region has the DNA TGTGCCAGCAGCCCAAGCGTAATCCAGACTGAAGCTTTCTTT. The chain recombines TRBV9 with TRBJ1-1; D is undetermined. This CDR3 has 14 residues. V was cut by 4 bases and J by 5 bases, with 15 bases left in between. Germline V CDR1 and CDR2: SGDLS, YYNGEE.